This T cell receptor beta chain was identified during a study of shared clonotypes between healthy human individuals. Remarks on this clone: Its antigen is undetermined.

Once extracted for a subset, genomic DNA was divided evenly among several immunoSEQ plates. Method: immunoSEQ multiplex PCR; TCRdb's copy keeps in-frame clones and lacks some. The sample contains about 1.1 million clones, around 78% of which appear only once. Trimming took 1 base from V and 4 from J, leaving 10 bases between them. This CDR3 comprises 15 residues. The germline V gene encodes CDR1 SGHTA and CDR2 FQGNSA. Study findings and constraints: Clonotype sharing across several donors was observed for roughly 5% of naive CD4 clonotypes. Naive subsets usually exceeded memory subsets in estimated richness.

The TCR comes from a man between 18 and 29 years old in good health. Some clones in this sample may be carry-over from other donors' samples. The sequencing sample was made of memory CD4+ T cells from PBMCs. The subset is: CD45RA-negative fraction. The chain uses TRBV7-2 and TRBJ2-2; D not certain. The CDR3 region is CASSLGLWPTGELFF. CDR3 bases: TGTGCCAGCAGCTTAGGGCTCTGGCCCACCGGGGAGCTGTTTTTT.